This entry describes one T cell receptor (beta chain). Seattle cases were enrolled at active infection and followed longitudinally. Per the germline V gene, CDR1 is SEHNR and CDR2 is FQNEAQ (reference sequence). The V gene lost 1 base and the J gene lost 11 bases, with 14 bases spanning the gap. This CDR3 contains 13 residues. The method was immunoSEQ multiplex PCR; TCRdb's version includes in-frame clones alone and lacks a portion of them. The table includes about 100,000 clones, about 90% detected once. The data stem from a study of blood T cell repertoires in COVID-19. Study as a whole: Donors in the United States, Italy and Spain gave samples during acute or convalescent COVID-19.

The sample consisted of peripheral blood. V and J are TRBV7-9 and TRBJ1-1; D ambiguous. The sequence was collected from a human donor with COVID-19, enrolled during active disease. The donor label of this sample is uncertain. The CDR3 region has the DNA TGTGCCAGCAGCTTAGGAGGGATCTCTATGGCTTTCTTT. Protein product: CASSLGGISMAFF.